The source of this T cell receptor beta chain is a study of CD8 T cells in Susac syndrome. TCR beta was sequenced from blood CD8+ and CD4+ T cells. The TEMRA cells underwent FACS enrichment, while the CD8+ and CD4+ T cells underwent negative isolation. Random hexamers served to reverse transcribe roughly 0.45 to 1 ug RNA. The TCR beta CDR3 was amplified by immunoSEQ multiplex PCR across 54 Vbeta, 13 Jbeta. TCRdb re-derived calls from the immunoSEQ multiplex PCR reads in MiXCR, one entry per CDR3 protein. The table lists 200,000 to 300,000 distinct CDR3 sequences, about 94% of them singletons. This receptor was identified in a human donor with multiple sclerosis. Sequenced input: CD4+ T cells from PBMCs.

The CDR3 reads CASSLLGANTGELFF. The CDR3 bases are TGTGCCAGCAGCTTGCTGGGGGCGAACACCGGGGAGCTGTTTTTT. This rearrangement joins TRBV5-6 to TRBJ2-2; tentatively, D is TRBD1 or TRBD2 (5 bases each). Germline V lookup: CDR1 SGHDT, CDR2 YYEEEE. V was trimmed by 1 base and J by 0 bases, leaving 7 bases between them. The CDR3 is 15 residues long. The full variable domain, rest sourced from reference TRBV5-6 and TRBJ2-2, is DAGVTQSPTHLIKTRGQQVTLRCSPKSGHDTVSWYQQALGQGPQFIFQYYEEEERQRGNFPDRFSGHQFPNYSSELNVNALLLGDSALYLCASSLLGANTGELFFGEGSRLTVL.